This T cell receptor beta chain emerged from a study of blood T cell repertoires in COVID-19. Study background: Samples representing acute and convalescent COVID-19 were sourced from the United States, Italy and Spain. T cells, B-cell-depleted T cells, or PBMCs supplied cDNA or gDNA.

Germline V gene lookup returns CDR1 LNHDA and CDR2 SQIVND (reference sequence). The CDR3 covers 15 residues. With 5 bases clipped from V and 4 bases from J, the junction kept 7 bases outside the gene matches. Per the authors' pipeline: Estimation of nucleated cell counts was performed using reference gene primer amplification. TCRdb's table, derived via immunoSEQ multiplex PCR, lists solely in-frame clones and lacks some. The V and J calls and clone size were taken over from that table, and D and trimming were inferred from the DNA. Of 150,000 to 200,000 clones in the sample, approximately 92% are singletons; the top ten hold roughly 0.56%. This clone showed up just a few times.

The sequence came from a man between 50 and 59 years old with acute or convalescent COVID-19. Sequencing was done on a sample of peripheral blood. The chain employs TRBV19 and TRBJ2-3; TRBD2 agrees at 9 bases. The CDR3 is CASSPVAGEADTQYF. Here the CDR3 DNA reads TGTGCCAGTAGTCCTGTAGCGGGAGAGGCAGATACGCAGTATTTT.